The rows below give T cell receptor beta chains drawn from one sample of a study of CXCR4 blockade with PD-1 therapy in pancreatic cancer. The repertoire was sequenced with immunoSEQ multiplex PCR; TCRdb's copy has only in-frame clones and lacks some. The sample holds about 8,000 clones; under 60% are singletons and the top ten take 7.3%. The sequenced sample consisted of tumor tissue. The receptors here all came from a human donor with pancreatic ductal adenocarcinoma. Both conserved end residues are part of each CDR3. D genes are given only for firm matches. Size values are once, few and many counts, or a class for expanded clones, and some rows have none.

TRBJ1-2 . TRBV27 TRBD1 TGTGCCAGCAACCCCGGGACAGGTTATAGCTACACCTTC CASNPGTGYSYTF
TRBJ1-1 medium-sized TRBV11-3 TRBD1 TGTGCCAGCAGCTTAGGGGACAGAACGAACACTGAAGCTTTCTTT CASSLGDRTNTEAFF
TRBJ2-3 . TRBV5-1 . TGCGCCAGCAGCCCGCCTCTAACCGTTAGCACAGATACGCAGTATTTT CASSPPLTVSTDTQYF
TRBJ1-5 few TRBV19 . TGTGCCAGTAGTATAGTCGGGGGACCTCAGTCCCAGCATTTT CASSIVGGPQSQHF
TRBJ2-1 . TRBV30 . TGTGCCTGGAGTAGTCTAGGGAGGAATGAGCAGTTCTTC CAWSSLGRNEQFF
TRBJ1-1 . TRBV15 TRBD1 TGTGCCACCAGCAGAGGAGGGACAGGGGGCTCTGAAGCTTTCTTT CATSRGGTGGSEAFF
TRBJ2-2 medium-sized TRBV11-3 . TGTGCCAGCAGCTTTCCTGTAGGTGGCACCGGGGAGCTGTTTTTT CASSFPVGGTGELFF
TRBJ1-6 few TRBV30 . TGTGCCTGGAGTCAAGCCCAGGGTTCACCCCTCCACTTT CAWSQAQGSPLHF
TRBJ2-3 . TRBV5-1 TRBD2 TGCGCCAGCAGCTACGGGACTAGCGGGAGGGCCGCCACAGATACGCAGTATTTT CASSYGTSGRAATDTQYF
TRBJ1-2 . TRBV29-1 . TGCAGCGTGGGGGGACGGTGGGAATATGGCTACACCTTC CSVGGRWEYGYTF
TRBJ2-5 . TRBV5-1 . TGCGCCAGCAGCCTACAGAGGGTAGGGCAAGAGACCCAGTACTTC CASSLQRVGQETQYF
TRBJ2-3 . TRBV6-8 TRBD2 TGTGCCAGCAGCTCTAGCGGGAAGGCGCAGTATTTT CASSSSGKAQYF
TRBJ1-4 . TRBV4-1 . TGCGCCAGCAGCCCGGGGCAGGGTGTGACTAATGAAAAACTGTTTTTT CASSPGQGVTNEKLFF
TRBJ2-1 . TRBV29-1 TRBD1 TGCAGCGTTCTTCAACGCCCGACAGGGGACTACAATGAGCAGTTCTTC CSVLQRPTGDYNEQFF
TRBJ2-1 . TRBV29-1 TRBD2 TGCAGCGTTGGCCATAGCGGGACTTCCCCTTACAATGAGCAGTTCTTC CSVGHSGTSPYNEQFF
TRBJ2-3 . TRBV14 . TGTGCCAGCAGCCCTATAAGAGGAGGAGTGGCAGATACGCAGTATTTT CASSPIRGGVADTQYF
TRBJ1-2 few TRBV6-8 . TGTGCCAGCAGCCCCACCTACCCAGAGAGTGGCTACACCTTC CASSPTYPESGYTF
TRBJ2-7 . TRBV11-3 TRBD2 TGTGCCAGCAGCACAAGCGGGGGTGTTTACGAGCAGTACTTC CASSTSGGVYEQYF
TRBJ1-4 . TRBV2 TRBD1 TGTGCCAGTCACAGGGGAACTAATGAAAAACTGTTTTTT CASHRGTNEKLFF
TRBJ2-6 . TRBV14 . TGTGCCAGCAGCCAATCGACTGGTTACTCTGGGGCCAACGTCCTGACTTTC CASSQSTGYSGANVLTF
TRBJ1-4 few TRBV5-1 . TGCGCCAGCAGCCCCGCTGGACAGCTTGAAAAACTGTTTTTT CASSPAGQLEKLFF
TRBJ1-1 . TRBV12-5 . TGTGCTAGTGGGTTGGGGGCTCTGGGGACTGAAGCTTTCTTT CASGLGALGTEAFF
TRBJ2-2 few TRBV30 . TGTGCCTGGAACTTAGCGCTGAACACCGGGGAGCTGTTTTTT CAWNLALNTGELFF
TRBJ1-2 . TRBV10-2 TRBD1 TGCGCCAGCAGTGAGGTGACAGGGGACTATAGCTACACCTTC CASSEVTGDYSYTF
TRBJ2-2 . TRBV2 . TGTGCCAGCACCGGGGTGGTCCCCGGGGAGCTGTTTTTT CASTGVVPGELFF
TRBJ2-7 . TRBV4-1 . TGCGCCAGCAGCTTTGACGCCTCGTCGAAGGGGTATAGCGAGCAGTACTTC CASSFDASSKGYSEQYF
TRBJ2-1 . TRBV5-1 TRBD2 TGCGCCAGCATCGGCTCAGCGGGAGGGGGTTGGAATGAGCAGTTCTTC CASIGSAGGGWNEQFF
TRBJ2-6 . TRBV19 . TGTGCCAGTAGTATCCACGGGGTTGGAGCTGGGGCCAACGTCCTGACTTTC CASSIHGVGAGANVLTF
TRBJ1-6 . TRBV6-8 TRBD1 TGTGCCAGCAGTTTCCGGGACAGGGTTAATTCACCCCTCCACTTT CASSFRDRVNSPLHF
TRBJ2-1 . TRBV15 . TGTGCCACCAGCAGCCGACTAGAGGGAGGCGATGAGCAGTTCTTC CATSSRLEGGDEQFF
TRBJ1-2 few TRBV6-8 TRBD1 TGTGCCAGCAGTACTCAGGGGGACTATGGCTACACCTTC CASSTQGDYGYTF
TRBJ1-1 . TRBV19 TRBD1 TGTGCCAGTAGTATTAGCCGACAGGGTGGTACTGAAGCTTTCTTT CASSISRQGGTEAFF
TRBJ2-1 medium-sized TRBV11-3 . TGTGCCAGCAGCGTCGACTGGGGCAGCTCCTACAATGAGCAGTTCTTC CASSVDWGSSYNEQFF
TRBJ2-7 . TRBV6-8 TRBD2 TGTGCCAGCAGTTACTCCGAGACTAGCGCCGCCTACGAGCAGTACTTC CASSYSETSAAYEQYF
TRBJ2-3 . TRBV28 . TGTGCCAGCGCCGGACTAAGCACAGATACGCAGTATTTT CASAGLSTDTQYF
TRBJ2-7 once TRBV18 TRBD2 TGTGCCAGCTCACTACAAAGCGGGAGAGGATCCTACGAGCAGTACTTC CASSLQSGRGSYEQYF
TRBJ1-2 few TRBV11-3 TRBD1 TGTGCCAGCAGCCTGACTGGGACAGGGCAATTTGGCTACACCTTC CASSLTGTGQFGYTF
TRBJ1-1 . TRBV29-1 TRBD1 TGCAGCGCCCACGGGACAGGGGTTGTCACTGAAGCTTTCTTT CSAHGTGVVTEAFF
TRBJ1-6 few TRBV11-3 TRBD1 TGTGCCAGCAGCTTCGGGACAGGGATAGGTTCACCCCTCCACTTT CASSFGTGIGSPLHF
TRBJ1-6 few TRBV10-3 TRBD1 TGTGCCATCAGTGAGCGGGGACAGGGGAATTCACCCCTCCACTTT CAISERGQGNSPLHF
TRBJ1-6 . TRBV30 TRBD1 TGTGCCTGGAGTGGTCACACCGGGACAGGGAATTCACCCCTCCACTTT CAWSGHTGTGNSPLHF
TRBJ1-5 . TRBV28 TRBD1 TGTGCCAGCAGTCCTACGGGACAGGGCAACAATCAGCCCCAGCATTTT CASSPTGQGNNQPQHF
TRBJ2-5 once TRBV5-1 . TGCGCCAGCAGCCCCGGTAGGGGGGGCTCGGAGACCCAGTACTTC CASSPGRGGSETQYF
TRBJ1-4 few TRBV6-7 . TGTGCCAGCAGTTACGGTGAAAAACTGTTTTTT CASSYGEKLFF
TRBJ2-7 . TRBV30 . TGTGCCTGGACAAGGGACGGCTACGAGCAGTACTTC CAWTRDGYEQYF
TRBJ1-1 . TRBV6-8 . TGTGCCAGCATCACTTCGGTCGGGGGCGAGGTCACTGAAGCTTTCTTT CASITSVGGEVTEAFF
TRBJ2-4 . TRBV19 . TGTGCCAGTAGTATAGCGGCAGGCAGGGAAAACATTCAGTACTTC CASSIAAGRENIQYF
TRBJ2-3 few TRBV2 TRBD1 TGTGCCAGCAGGGGGACAGGGGCCAACACAGATACGCAGTATTTT CASRGTGANTDTQYF
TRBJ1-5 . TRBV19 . TGTGCCAGTAGTATCTTTCTTGGTGTTGGATCTCAGCCCCAGCATTTT CASSIFLGVGSQPQHF
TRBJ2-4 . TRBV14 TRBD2 TGTGCCAGCAGCCAAAGGGGAGCGGGAGCTCAAAACATTCAGTACTTC CASSQRGAGAQNIQYF
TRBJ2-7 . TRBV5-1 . TGCGCCAGCAGCTTGGACGCTAGCTCCTACGAGCAGTACTTC CASSLDASSYEQYF
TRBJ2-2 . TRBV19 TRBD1 TGTGCCAGTAGTTTTGGGACAGGGTTCACCGGGGAGCTGTTTTTT CASSFGTGFTGELFF
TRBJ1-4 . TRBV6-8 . TGTGCCAGCAGTGTGAGGGTACCTAATGAAAAACTGTTTTTT CASSVRVPNEKLFF
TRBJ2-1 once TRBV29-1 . TGCAGCGGCGGCGGCAGGACGTACAATGAGCAGTTCTTC CSGGGRTYNEQFF